A selection of T cell receptor beta chains follows, all from one sample in a study of tumor-infiltrating lymphocytes in localized non-small cell lung cancer. The data were produced by immunoSEQ multiplex PCR, yet TCRdb's version contains in-frame clones alone and is incomplete. The data show roughly 4,100 clones, with 60% to 80% seen just once and less than 25% held by the top ten. What was sequenced was uninvolved lung tissue not adjacent to the tumor. The receptors originated from a human donor with non-small cell lung cancer. Each CDR3 is given without its conserved first and last residue. Each record gives: J gene, clone size, V gene, CDR3 protein. Clone sizes are given selectively: once, few, many, or a class where the clone is expanded.

J gene: TRBJ2-6; clone size: once; V gene: TRBV11-2; CDR3 protein: ASRDRANSGANVLT
J gene: TRBJ1-4; clone size: once; V gene: TRBV7-9; CDR3 protein: ASSSTPLEKLF
J gene: TRBJ2-7; clone size: -; V gene: TRBV18; CDR3 protein: ASSPTTGGVYEQY
J gene: TRBJ2-6; clone size: -; V gene: TRBV7-3; CDR3 protein: ASSSSRLQSRANVLT
J gene: TRBJ2-2; clone size: -; V gene: TRBV7-9; CDR3 protein: ASSYTGGTGELF
J gene: TRBJ2-1; clone size: -; V gene: TRBV5-6; CDR3 protein: ASSLVAGVYDEQF
J gene: TRBJ1-1; clone size: -; V gene: TRBV28; CDR3 protein: ASSLSGTGGADTEAF
J gene: TRBJ1-4; clone size: -; V gene: TRBV5-5; CDR3 protein: ASSLEWGKGEKLF
J gene: TRBJ1-3; clone size: -; V gene: TRBV9; CDR3 protein: ASSPQDSGNTIY
J gene: TRBJ2-1; clone size: -; V gene: TRBV28; CDR3 protein: ASSSTPGLAGERHSSYNEQF
J gene: TRBJ2-1; clone size: -; V gene: TRBV7-3; CDR3 protein: ASSHGTTNRGEQF
J gene: TRBJ2-7; clone size: few; V gene: TRBV7-2; CDR3 protein: ASSLGGIRYEQY
J gene: TRBJ1-3; clone size: few; V gene: TRBV2; CDR3 protein: ASSDWQPSGNTIY